Presented here are 8 T cell receptor beta chains from one specimen sequenced in a study of blood T cell repertoires in COVID-19. Only in-frame clones appear in the TCRdb table, and some are missing; sequencing was by immunoSEQ multiplex PCR. This sample carries hundreds of thousands of clones, 82% of them seen once, and the ten largest clones take 3% to 4%. Specimen: PBMCs or T cells enriched from blood (not recorded which). The receptors come from a woman aged 55-69 years who had recovered from COVID-19.

J is TRBJ2-2 and V is TRBV6-4; no clear D gene. Germline CDR1 reads MRHNA; CDR2 reads SNTAGT. The CDR3 runs 13 residues. V lost 4 bases to trimming and J lost 5 bases, with 8 bases between them. In DNA form, the CDR3 reads TGTGCCAGCAGTGCATTAGCAACCGGGGAGCTGTTTTTT. Its protein product is CASSALATGELFF.

The chain uses TRBV6-5 and TRBJ1-2; D not resolved. The germline V gene has CDR1 MNHEY and CDR2 SVGAGI. This CDR3 is 13 amino acids long. Trimming took off 10 bases at V and 0 bases at J, with 12 bases between the two ends. The CDR3 sequence: CATSRIANYGYTF. In DNA, the CDR3 is TGTGCCACCTCCCGAATAGCTAACTATGGCTACACCTTC.

This clone was picked up a small number of times. The J gene is TRBJ2-3, the V gene TRBV5-5, with 13 bases matching TRBD2. Germline loops: CDR1 SGHKS, CDR2 YYEKEE (reference sequence). V lost 4 bases, J lost 3 bases, and 5 bases stayed unmatched. CDR3 length: 16 amino acids. CDR3 sequence: CASSTGLAGETDTQYF. In DNA, the CDR3 is TGTGCCAGCAGCACCGGACTAGCGGGAGAAACAGATACGCAGTATTTT.

V is TRBV9 and J is TRBJ1-6, with 9 bases matching TRBD1. The trim removed 4 bases at V and 8 bases at J, leaving 7 bases unmatched. The CDR3 runs 15 residues. The germline V gene encodes CDR1 SGDLS and CDR2 YYNGEE. The CDR3 region has the DNA TGTGCCAGCAGCCCCCGGACAGGGGAGGATTCACCCCTCCACTTT. Protein: CASSPRTGEDSPLHF. Combining the CDR3 with reference TRBV9 and TRBJ1-6 gives the whole variable domain DSGVTQTPKHLITATGQRVTLRCSPRSGDLSVYWYQQSLDQGLQFLIQYYNGEERAKGNILERFSAQQFPDLHSELNLSSLELGDSALYFCASSPRTGEDSPLHFGNGTRLTVT.

The rearrangement uses TRBV7-3 and TRBJ2-1; perhaps TRBD2 as D (6 bases). Germline CDR1 SGHTA, CDR2 FQGTGA. Trimming pared 2 bases from V and 2 bases from J, leaving 10 bases between. CDR3 length: 15 residues. DNA of the CDR3: TGTGCCAGCAGCTTAGGAGGGTCCCCCTACAATGAGCAGTTCTTC. Its protein product is CASSLGGSPYNEQFF.

The chain uses TRBV5-3 and TRBJ2-5, with 7 bases aligning to TRBD1. TRBV5-3 carries the ORF label, with uncertain function. V lost 3 bases to trimming and J lost 1 base; unmatched junction nucleotides: 6. The length of the CDR3 is 15 residues. CDR3 sequence (DNA): TGTGCCAGAAGCTACCTGACAGGGTCCCAAGAGACCCAGTACTTC. This encodes CARSYLTGSQETQYF.

Only a few counts were recorded for this clone. The V and J genes are TRBV18 and TRBJ1-3; D possibly corresponds to TRBD1 (6 bases). CDR1 KGHSH and CDR2 LQKENI come from the germline V gene. The CDR3 is 17 amino acids. V was pared by 6 bases and J by 0 bases, with 18 bases between. The CDR3 nucleotides read TGTGCCAGCTCGGCAGACTCGACAGGAAACTCTGGAAACACCATATATTTT. Encoded protein: CASSADSTGNSGNTIYF.

The rearrangement uses TRBV5-4 and TRBJ2-3; D is perhaps TRBD1 (6 bases). Germline V lookup: CDR1 SGHNT, CDR2 YYREEE (reference sequence). The CDR3 loop spans 13 amino acids. V gave up 1 base and J gave up 4 bases, with 7 bases separating them. The DNA of the CDR3 is TGTGCCAGCAGCTTGCAGGGGTCAGATACGCAGTATTTT. Translation gives CASSLQGSDTQYF.